This T cell receptor (beta chain) was captured in a study of control samples from healthy donors and cancer patients. Germline V lookup: CDR1 MNHEY, CDR2 SVGAGI. Trimming cost V 6 bases and J 1 base; bases outside gene matches: 3. The CDR3 is 13 residues long. TCRdb's copy holds only in-frame clones and misses some; the assay was immunoSEQ multiplex PCR. The sample yields fewer than 150,000 clones, roughly 92% seen once. This clone was recorded only once. J is TRBJ2-7 and V is TRBV6-5, with TRBD1 matching 7 bases. Sequencing was carried out using blood. This clonotype was obtained from a woman aged 18-29 years in good health. The CDR3 loop reads CASRDRPSYEQYF. In nucleotides, the CDR3 is TGTGCCAGCAGGGACAGGCCTTCCTACGAGCAGTACTTC.